The T cell receptor (beta chain) described here comes from a study of T cell responses to AZD1222 COVID-19 vaccine. As for the study in general: The analysis combined second doses at about 4 or about 12 weeks.

In its sample, this clone was seen once. Its antigen is undetermined. Points from the study as a whole: Compared with day 0, the breadth and depth of the Spike-specific TCR repertoire rose significantly after two doses of AZD1222. Among AZD1222 vaccinees, only five or six were seropositive at baseline. It should be noted that donors were predominantly white British and more often female, and clonal diversity was possibly underestimated.

The table came from immunoSEQ multiplex PCR; TCRdb's copy has only in-frame clones and leaves some out. The repertoire holds more than 250,000 clones, with 90% to 95% as singletons. This CDR3 is 11 amino acids long. Germline lookup yields CDR1 LNHNV and CDR2 YYDKDF (reference sequence). V lost 4 bases and J 5 bases, leaving 5 bases between the germline ends. Specimen: peripheral blood, collected on day 0 of AZD1222 vaccination. The source is an adult in good health. The chain has TRBV15 and TRBJ1-2, with D hard to call. The CDR3 DNA follows: TGTGCCACCAGCAACGGGTATGGCTACACCTTC. It translates to CATSNGYGYTF.